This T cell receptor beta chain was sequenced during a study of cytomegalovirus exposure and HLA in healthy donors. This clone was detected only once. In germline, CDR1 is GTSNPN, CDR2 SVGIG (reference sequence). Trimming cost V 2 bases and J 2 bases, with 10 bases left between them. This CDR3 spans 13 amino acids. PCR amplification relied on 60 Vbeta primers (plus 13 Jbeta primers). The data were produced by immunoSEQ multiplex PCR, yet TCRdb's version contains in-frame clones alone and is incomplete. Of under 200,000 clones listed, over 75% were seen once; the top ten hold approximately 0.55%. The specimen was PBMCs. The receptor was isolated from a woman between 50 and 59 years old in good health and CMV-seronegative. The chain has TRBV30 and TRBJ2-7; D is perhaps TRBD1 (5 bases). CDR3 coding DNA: TGTGCCTGGAGTAGGGGCAGTCCCTACGAGCAGTACTTC. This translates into CAWSRGSPYEQYF. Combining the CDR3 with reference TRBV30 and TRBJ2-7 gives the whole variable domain SQTIHQWPATLVQPVGSPLSLECTVEGTSNPNLYWYRQAAGRGLQLLFYSVGIGQISSEVPQNLSASRPQDRQFILSSKKLLLSDSGFYLCAWSRGSPYEQYFGPGTRLTVT.